Following are 15 T cell receptor beta chains from one sample sequenced in a study of T cells in Graves' hyperthyroidism and ophthalmopathy. Researchers took RNA transcripts and amplified the TCR beta CDR3 regions from them. A set of HTBI primers served as the primers for a first-round RT-PCR of the TCR CDR3. TCRdb used MiXCR to reprocess the multiplex PCR reads, holding one entry per CDR3 protein. This sample has hundreds of thousands of distinct CDR3 sequences, with approximately 15% found just once. The specimen sequenced was blood. The receptors derive from a woman between 18 and 29 years old with Graves' hyperthyroidism.

This clonotype showed up many times. The chain has TRBV3-1 and TRBJ2-1; D possibly matches TRBD1 or TRBD2 (5 bases each). Germline V gene lookup returns CDR1 LGHDT and CDR2 YNNKEL (reference sequence). The ends were cut back, 0 bases at V and 6 bases at J, with 15 bases in the middle. This CDR3 contains 16 residues. Here the CDR3 reads CASSQDIGDGPNEQFF. CDR3 coding DNA: TGTGCCAGCAGCCAAGATATAGGGGACGGACCCAATGAGCAGTTCTTC.

Only a few counts were recorded for this clonotype. This chain uses TRBV5-1 with TRBJ2-3; D not resolved. Germline CDR1 reads SGHRS; CDR2 reads YFSETQ. V lost 6 bases, J lost 3 bases, and 20 bases lay in between. This CDR3 region has 16 residues. CDR3 in amino acids: CASTSFSPARTDTQYF. CDR3 DNA: TGCGCCAGCACCTCCTTTTCTCCGGCTCGGACAGATACGCAGTATTTT.

Turning to this clonotype: Just one base apart from a much larger clone, this may be a read error. In this CDR3 the conserved last residue, phenylalanine or tryptophan, is missing, so a read error is likely. The V and J genes are TRBV7-2 and TRBJ1-6; D gene unclear. V lost 6 bases and J lost 8, with 11 bases in between. The CDR3 has 13 residues. Germline values: CDR1 SGHTA, CDR2 FQGNSA. CDR3 amino acids: CASRSGIDSPLHL. CDR3 nucleotides: TGTGCCAGCAGATCGGGGATCGATTCACCCCTCCACCTT.

This clonotype was seen just once. J is TRBJ1-5 and V is TRBV18; D uncertain. Per the germline V gene, CDR1 is KGHSH and CDR2 is LQKENI. Trimming removed 3 bases at V and 9 bases at J, with 12 bases between. This CDR3 spans 13 amino acids. The CDR3 sequence is CASSPVGPRPQHF. The CDR3 region has the DNA TGTGCCAGCTCACCCGTTGGACCCCGGCCCCAGCATTTT. Looking up the rest from reference TRBV18 and TRBJ1-5 gives the full variable domain: NAGVMQNPRHLVRRRGQEARLRCSPMKGHSHVYWYRQLPEEGLKFMVYLQKENIIDESGMPKERFSAEFPKEGPSILRIQQVVRGDSAAYFCASSPVGPRPQHFGDGTRLSIL.

The chain recombines TRBV11-2 with TRBJ1-1, with no clear D. V dropped 3 bases and J dropped 4 bases, with 12 bases sitting between them. CDR1 is SGHAT, CDR2 FQNNGV, per germline. CDR3 size: 14 residues. The CDR3: CASSFTAGGTEAFF. The CDR3 region has the DNA TGTGCCAGCAGCTTCACGGCGGGAGGCACTGAAGCTTTCTTT.

This clonotype was seen many times. The rearrangement uses TRBV14 and TRBJ2-2, with D unresolved. Germline V gene data show CDR1 as SGHDN and CDR2 as FVKESK. Between the trimmed V and J ends, which lost 0 bases and 1 base, there was a span of 6 bases. This CDR3 has 15 residues. CDR3 in DNA: TGTGCCAGCAGCCAAGAAGCCAGGAACACCGGGGAGCTGTTTTTT. Translating gives CASSQEARNTGELFF.

This chain connects TRBV29-1 to TRBJ2-5, with D perhaps given as TRBD1 or TRBD2 (5 bases each). The CDR3 is 14 residues long. Trimming pared 1 base from V and 4 bases from J, leaving 13 bases between. Germline V gene data show CDR1 as SQVTM and CDR2 as ANQGSEA. CDR3: CSVEGGSGRETQYF. As DNA, the CDR3 is TGCAGCGTTGAAGGGGGATCGGGGCGAGAGACCCAGTACTTC.

This clonotype was recorded many times. The chain has TRBV5-1 and TRBJ2-7; weak D call: TRBD1 (8 bases). The CDR3 is 14 residues long. The germline gives CDR1 SGHRS, CDR2 YFSETQ. Trimming shortened V by 4 bases and J by 4 bases, and 15 bases separated the two germline ends. Here the CDR3 reads CASSPLQGGYEQYF. The CDR3 DNA reads as TGCGCCAGCAGCCCCCTACAGGGGGGGTACGAGCAGTACTTC.

At least ten counts were recorded for this clonotype. The chain uses TRBV2 and TRBJ1-2; 7 bases map to TRBD1. Germline trimming cut 5 bases from V and 5 bases from J; bases unmatched to any gene: 8. The CDR3 runs to 14 residues. From germline, CDR1 is SNHLY and CDR2 FYNNEI. The CDR3 DNA sequence: TGTGCCAGCAGTAATGCCGGGACAGTGTATGGCTACACCTTC. This translates into CASSNAGTVYGYTF.

This clonotype has ten or more counts. The V gene is TRBV20-1, the J gene TRBJ2-3; 9 bases are a match to TRBD1. Germline values: CDR1 DFQATT, CDR2 SNEGSKA (reference sequence). CDR3 length: 13 amino acids. The V and J ends lost 0 bases and 8 bases, in that order; junction bases with no gene match: 3. The CDR3: CSARDPTGGTQYF. The CDR3 DNA reads TGCAGTGCTAGAGATCCGACAGGGGGTACGCAGTATTTT.

This clonotype was found many times. The gene calls are TRBV28 and TRBJ1-3, with 7 bases that match TRBD1. CDR1 MDHEN and CDR2 SYDVKM come from the germline V gene. CDR3 length equals 14 residues. Germline trimming cut 6 bases from V and 1 base from J; bases unmatched to any gene: 3. CDR3 sequence reads: CASSEQGSGNTIYF. CDR3 coding DNA: TGTGCCAGCAGCGAACAGGGGTCTGGAAACACCATATATTTT. The complete variable domain, with remaining parts taken from reference TRBV28 and TRBJ1-3, reads DVKVTQSSRYLVKRTGEKVFLECVQDMDHENMFWYRQDPGLGLRLIYFSYDVKMKEKGDIPEGYSVSREKKERFSLILESASTNQTSMYLCASSEQGSGNTIYFGEGSWLTVV.

In this sample, this clonotype turned up many times. The V gene is TRBV7-9, the J gene TRBJ2-5; 10 bases align to TRBD2. The germline V gene encodes CDR1 SEHNR and CDR2 FQNEAQ (reference sequence). The CDR3 totals 20 residues. V shed 5 bases, J shed 5 bases, and the junction held 23 bases outside the gene matches. The CDR3 DNA reads TGTGCCAGCAGCCCCCTCGGGATCCTAGCGGGAGCCCTACGGGAGGAGACCCAGTACTTC. Its protein is CASSPLGILAGALREETQYF.

This clonotype was counted ten times or more. CDR3 coding DNA: TGTGCCAGTAGTATACCTGGGGGCTCGGGGCCCCAGCATTTT. This gives the protein CASSIPGGSGPQHF. The J gene is TRBJ1-5, the V gene TRBV19, with TRBD1 as a possible D gene (6 bases). Germline lookup yields CDR1 LNHDA and CDR2 SQIVND (reference sequence). This CDR3 comprises 14 residues. Deletions cut 2 bases from V and 9 bases from J, with 14 bases between.

The chain has TRBV20-1 and TRBJ2-7, with a tentative D call TRBD2 (6 bases). V dropped 6 bases and J dropped 2 bases, with 17 bases sitting between them. The CDR3 has 14 amino acids. Per the germline V gene, CDR1 is DFQATT and CDR2 is SNEGSKA (reference sequence). In DNA form, the CDR3 reads TGCAGTGCGGCCAGGAGCGGGTCAACCTACGAGCAGTACTTC. This gives the protein CSAARSGSTYEQYF.

This clonotype has more than one count but fewer than ten. This sequence joins TRBV3-1 and TRBJ1-5; no firm D call. CDR3 length: 14 residues. Germline V lookup: CDR1 LGHDT, CDR2 YNNKEL (reference sequence). V was pared by 3 bases and J by 2 bases, with 8 bases between. The CDR3 sequence is CASSHSTGNQPQHF. For the CDR3, the DNA is TGTGCCAGCAGCCACAGTACGGGCAATCAGCCCCAGCATTTT.